This TCR beta chain was profiled in a study of a mutant IDH1 vaccine in newly diagnosed glioma. The study's findings and limits: With respect to changes in top peripheral T cell clonotypes, pseudoprogression seemed unrelated.

Regarding this clone: The target antigen is unknown.

Produced via immunoSEQ multiplex PCR; TCRdb's table is partial and in-frame only. The sample includes some 27,000 clones, 77% of them seen just once. Time point meaning: week 5, during vaccination. What each vaccine dose contained was 300 ug of mutant IDH1 20-mer peptide, accompanied by topical imiquimod. New WHO grade 3 or 4 astrocytomas that were IDH1-mutant and ATRX-lost occurred in the donors. This CDR3 contains 13 residues. Per the germline V gene, CDR1 is ENHRY and CDR2 is SYGVKD. Trimming shortened V by 0 bases and J by 8 bases, and 8 bases separated the two germline ends. The sample was PBMCs, taken from a glioma patient whose treatment included an IDH1 peptide vaccine. The V gene is TRBV10-3, the J gene TRBJ2-1; D remains unclear. The sequence was collected from a man in his forties or fifties with glioma. The CDR3 region has the DNA TGTGCCATCAGTGAGTCTACGAGCGATGAGCAGTTCTTC. Its translation is CAISESTSDEQFF.